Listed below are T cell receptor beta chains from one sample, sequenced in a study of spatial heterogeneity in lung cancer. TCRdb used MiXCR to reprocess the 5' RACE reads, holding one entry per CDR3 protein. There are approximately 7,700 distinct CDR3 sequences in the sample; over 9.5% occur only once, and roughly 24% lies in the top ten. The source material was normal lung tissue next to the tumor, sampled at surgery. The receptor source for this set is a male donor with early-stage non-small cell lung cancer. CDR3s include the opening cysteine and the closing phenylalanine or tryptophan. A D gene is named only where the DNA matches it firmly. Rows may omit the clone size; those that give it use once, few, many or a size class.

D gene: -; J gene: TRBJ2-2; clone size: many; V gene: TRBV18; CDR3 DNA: TGTGCCAGCTCTCGGGCGGTGACGAACACCGGGGAGCTGTTTTTT; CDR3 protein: CASSRAVTNTGELFF
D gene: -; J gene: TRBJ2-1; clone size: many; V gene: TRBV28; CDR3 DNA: TGTGCCAGCATCTCGAGCGTCGTCTACAATGAGCAGTTCTTC; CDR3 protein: CASISSVVYNEQFF
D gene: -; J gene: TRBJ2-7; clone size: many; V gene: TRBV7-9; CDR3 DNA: TGTGCCAGCAGCTCCCAAGCTAGAGACCAGTACTTC; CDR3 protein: CASSSQARDQYF
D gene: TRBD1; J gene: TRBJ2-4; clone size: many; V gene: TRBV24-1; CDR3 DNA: TGTGCCACCAGTGATTTGAGGGGACAGGGCCAAGCCCCCCGGAGCGTTGCCAAAAACATTCAGTACTTC; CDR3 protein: CATSDLRGQGQAPRSVAKNIQYF
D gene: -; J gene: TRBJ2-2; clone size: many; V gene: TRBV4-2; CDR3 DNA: TGTGCCAGCAGCCAAGCAAGGGGCACCGGGGAGCTGTTTTTT; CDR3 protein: CASSQARGTGELFF
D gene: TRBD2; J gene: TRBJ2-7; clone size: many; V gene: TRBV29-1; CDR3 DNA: TGCAGCGTTCCTACTAGCGGGAGAGGCGAGCAGTACTTC; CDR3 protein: CSVPTSGRGEQYF
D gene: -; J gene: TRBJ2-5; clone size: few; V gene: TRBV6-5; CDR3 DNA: TGTGCCAGCAGTTCCAAGACCGGATTGAAGGAGACCCAGTACTTC; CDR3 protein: CASSSKTGLKETQYF
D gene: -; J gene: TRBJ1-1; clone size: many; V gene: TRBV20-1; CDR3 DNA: TGCAGTGCTAGAGATTTGCGGTCAGGAATGAACACTGAAGCTTTCTTT; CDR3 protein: CSARDLRSGMNTEAFF
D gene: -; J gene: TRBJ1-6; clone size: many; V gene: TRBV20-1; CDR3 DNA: TGCAGTGCTAGGAAGGCAGGGGCCGACTATAATTCACCCCTCCACTTT; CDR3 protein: CSARKAGADYNSPLHF
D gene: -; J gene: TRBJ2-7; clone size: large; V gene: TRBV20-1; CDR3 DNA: TGCAGTGCTAGACCAACGGACATCCTAACCTACGAGCAGTACTTC; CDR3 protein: CSARPTDILTYEQYF
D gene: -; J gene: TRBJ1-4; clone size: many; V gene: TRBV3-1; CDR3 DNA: TGTGCCAGCAGCCCACTAACTGATGAAAAACTGTTTTTT; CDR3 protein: CASSPLTDEKLFF
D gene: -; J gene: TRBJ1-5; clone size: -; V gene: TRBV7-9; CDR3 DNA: TGTGCCAGCAGCTTAGAAGGACGGGAGCCCCAGCATTTT; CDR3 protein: CASSLEGREPQHF
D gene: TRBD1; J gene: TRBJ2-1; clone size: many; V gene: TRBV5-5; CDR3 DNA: TGTGCCAGCAGCTTGATGAGCAGGGGGACGGGGAATGAGCAGTTCTTC; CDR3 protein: CASSLMSRGTGNEQFF
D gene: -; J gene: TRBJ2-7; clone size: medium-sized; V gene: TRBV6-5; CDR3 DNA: TGTGCCAGCAGTTACGTGGGGGGAGAGCAGTACTTC; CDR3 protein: CASSYVGGEQYF
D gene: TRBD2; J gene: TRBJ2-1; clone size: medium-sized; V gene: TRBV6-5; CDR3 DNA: TGTGCCAGCAGTCTTAGCGGGAGCTCCTACAATGAGCAGTTCTTC; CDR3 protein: CASSLSGSSYNEQFF
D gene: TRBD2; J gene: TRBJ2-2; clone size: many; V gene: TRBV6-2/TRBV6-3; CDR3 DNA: TGTGCCATATCGATTTGGGAGGGCGCGATCGGGACCGGGGAGCTGTTTTTT; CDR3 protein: CAISIWEGAIGTGELFF